These 29 T cell receptor beta chains originate from one sample sequenced in a study of blood T cell repertoires in COVID-19 (dated by TCRdb to between 2020 and 2021). Library generation was performed with the immunoSEQ multiplex PCR assay. As stored in TCRdb, this immuneACCESS dataset retains in-frame rearrangements with V and J assigned. A fraction of the clones does not appear; measured against another copy, unresolved V genes explain less than half of the discrepancy, and the remainder lacks a known reason. Recorded for this sample are around 300,000 clones; 85% to 90% of them occurred a single time. Together, the top ten hold under 2.5% of the sample. Sequencing was performed on PBMCs or T cells enriched from blood (not recorded which). Receptors were obtained from a woman aged 60-70 years who had recovered from COVID-19.

The chain combines TRBV18 with TRBJ1-1; D ambiguous. The V and J ends lost 0 bases and 5 bases respectively, with 7 bases between them. The CDR3 consists of 13 residues. Germline CDR1 KGHSH, CDR2 LQKENI. CDR3 nucleotide sequence: TGTGCCAGCTCACCACCTGCGGGGACTGAAGCTTTCTTT. Translated, it gives CASSPPAGTEAFF.

V gene TRBV5-1 combines with J gene TRBJ1-4; 8 bases are shared with TRBD1. This CDR3 has 15 residues. From germline, CDR1 is SGHRS and CDR2 YFSETQ. V lost 6 bases and J lost 4; bases outside the gene matches: 8. The CDR3 nucleotides read TGCGCCAGCACGACAGGGGCCGACCTTAATGAAAAACTGTTTTTT. Translating it yields CASTTGADLNEKLFF.

CDR3 loop: CASRAGLQGSPLHF. In DNA, the CDR3 is TGTGCCAGCAGGGCAGGTCTCCAAGGATCACCCCTCCACTTT. The gene calls are TRBV2 and TRBJ1-6; D is undetermined. Trimming removed 6 bases from V and 10 bases from J, with 16 bases in between. Germline values: CDR1 SNHLY, CDR2 FYNNEI. This CDR3 has 14 amino acids.

This rearrangement joins TRBV5-1 to TRBJ1-6, with D tentatively TRBD1 (5 bases). Germline values: CDR1 SGHRS, CDR2 YFSETQ. The CDR3 totals 15 residues. V shed 0 bases and J shed 8 bases, with 12 bases lying between them. The CDR3 DNA is TGCGCCAGCAGCTTGGTTGGGGGAGGGGATTCACCCCTCCACTTT. Translated: CASSLVGGGDSPLHF.

This chain links TRBV4-1 with TRBJ1-4; D is unclear. There are 15 residues in the CDR3. V lost 0 bases and J lost 6, with 11 bases in between. The germline CDR1 and CDR2 sequences are MGHRA and YSYEKL. DNA of the CDR3: TGCGCCAGCAGCCAAGATGAGGGTTTGGATGAAAAACTGTTTTTT. Translation gives CASSQDEGLDEKLFF.

The rearrangement joins TRBV5-1 to TRBJ1-5; TRBD1 aligns across 9 bases. With 5 bases clipped from V and 7 bases from J, the junction kept 7 bases outside the gene matches. CDR3 size: 14 residues. Germline V gene sequence: CDR1 SGHRS, CDR2 YFSETQ. The CDR3 loop reads CASSWTGAEQPQHF. The DNA of the CDR3 is TGCGCCAGCAGTTGGACAGGGGCTGAACAGCCCCAGCATTTT.

This sequence joins TRBV7-3 and TRBJ2-3; perhaps TRBD1 as D (7 bases). The germline V and J ends were trimmed by 5 bases and 2 bases, with 11 bases remaining between them. The V gene's germline CDR1 is SGHTA and CDR2 FQGTGA. This CDR3 is built from 14 residues. CDR3 in DNA: TGTGCCAGCAGCCAGGGGGACTCCACAGATACGCAGTATTTT. This gives the protein CASSQGDSTDTQYF.

This clone occurred a few times. The chain combines TRBV4-2 with TRBJ2-1; unclear D gene. The CDR3 is 13 residues long. Germline V lookup: CDR1 LGHNA, CDR2 YNFKEQ. The germline V and J ends were trimmed by 1 base and 10 bases, with 11 bases remaining between them. The CDR3 is CASSQVERWEQFF. CDR3 nucleotide sequence: TGTGCCAGCAGCCAAGTGGAGAGGTGGGAGCAGTTCTTC.

The rearrangement joins TRBV9 to TRBJ2-3; TRBD2 matches at 8 bases. The CDR3 totals 15 residues. With 5 bases clipped from V and 3 bases from J, the junction kept 8 bases outside the gene matches. CDR1 is SGDLS, CDR2 YYNGEE, per germline. The CDR3 DNA reads as TGTGCCAGCAGTGGCGGGGCGGGGGGAACAGATACGCAGTATTTT. It yields the protein CASSGGAGGTDTQYF.

The J gene is TRBJ2-5, the V gene TRBV20-1; a possible D gene is TRBD2 (5 bases). Germline V CDR1 and CDR2: DFQATT, SNEGSKA (reference sequence). This CDR3 spans 17 amino acids. V lost 3 bases and J 2 bases, leaving 22 bases between the germline ends. CDR3 amino acids: CSASPILLGSGQETQYF. DNA for the CDR3: TGCAGTGCTAGTCCCATCCTCTTGGGGAGTGGGCAAGAGACCCAGTACTTC.

The genes are TRBV11-2 and TRBJ2-3; D unclear. V lost 1 base, J lost 4 bases, and 12 bases lay in between. CDR1 and CDR2 from the germline V gene are SGHAT and FQNNGV. The CDR3 is 15 residues long. CDR3 in amino acids: CASSLGVGVPDTQYF. CDR3 nucleotides: TGTGCCAGCAGCTTAGGCGTTGGTGTGCCAGATACGCAGTATTTT.

V is TRBV5-1 and J is TRBJ2-5; 7 bases agree with TRBD2. The germline CDR1 and CDR2 sequences are SGHRS and YFSETQ. The CDR3 spans 14 residues. The junction had 10 bases not matched to a gene; V was cut back by 6 bases and J by 5 bases. CDR3 protein: CASTLGGMGETQYF. DNA of the CDR3: TGCGCCAGCACCCTCGGGGGGATGGGTGAGACCCAGTACTTC.

Points on this clone: Other DNA sequences in the sample encode the same CDR3. V is TRBV7-9 and J is TRBJ1-5; D remains ambiguous. The CDR3 runs to 13 residues. CDR1 and CDR2 (germline): SEHNR, FQNEAQ (reference sequence). V gave up 2 bases and J gave up 4 bases, with 6 bases separating them. CDR3 loop: CASSLRDNQPQHF. The CDR3 DNA reads TGTGCCAGCAGCTTACGGGATAATCAGCCCCAGCATTTT. The full variable domain, its missing parts supplied by reference TRBV7-9 and TRBJ1-5, is DTGVSQNPRHKITKRGQNVTFRCDPISEHNRLYWYRQTLGQGPEFLTYFQNEAQLEKSRLLSDRFSAERPKGSFSTLEIQRTEQGDSAMYLCASSLRDNQPQHFGDGTRLSIL.

The V call is TRBV29-1, the J call TRBJ2-7, with unresolved D. V lost 3 bases and J 4 bases, leaving 7 bases between the germline ends. CDR3 size: 11 residues. The germline V gene has CDR1 SQVTM and CDR2 ANQGSEA. The CDR3 DNA follows: TGCAGCGTTGACACCGGGTACGAGCAGTACTTC. Translated, it gives CSVDTGYEQYF.

This clone was recorded a few times. The CDR3 loop reads CASSRGLAYEQYF. CDR3 DNA: TGTGCCAGCAGCCGGGGACTAGCCTACGAGCAGTACTTC. The rearrangement uses TRBV14 and TRBJ2-7; 8 nucleotides agree with TRBD2. The CDR3 is 13 residues long. Germline values: CDR1 SGHDN, CDR2 FVKESK. The ends lost 4 bases at V and 2 bases at J; junction bases unmatched: 1. The whole variable domain, filled in from reference TRBV14 and TRBJ2-7, reads EAGVTQFPSHSVIEKGQTVTLRCDPISGHDNLYWYRRVMGKEIKFLLHFVKESKQDESGMPNNRFLAERTGGTYSTLKVQPAELEDSGVYFCASSRGLAYEQYFGPGTRLTVT.

The V gene is TRBV27, the J gene TRBJ1-4; D might be TRBD1 (5 bases). V lost 5 bases and J 5 bases, leaving 9 bases between the germline ends. From germline, CDR1 is MNHEY and CDR2 SMNVEV (reference sequence). This CDR3 spans 13 amino acids. CDR3 amino acids: CASSIRQNEKLFF. As DNA, the CDR3 is TGTGCCAGCAGTATACGACAGAATGAAAAACTGTTTTTT.

This chain links TRBV7-8 with TRBJ1-1; unclear D gene. The V gene lost 2 bases and the J gene lost 1 base, with 23 bases spanning the gap. In germline, CDR1 is SGHVS, CDR2 FQNEAQ. The CDR3 loop spans 19 amino acids. CDR3 loop: CASSLSFSASGRPNTEAFF. For the CDR3, the DNA is TGTGCCAGCAGCTTATCTTTTTCTGCGAGTGGGAGACCGAACACTGAAGCTTTCTTT.

The rearrangement uses TRBV7-9 and TRBJ2-5; D ambiguous. The germline CDR1 and CDR2 sequences are SEHNR and FQNEAQ (reference sequence). The V end was cut by 4 bases, the J end by 0 bases, with 9 bases between. The CDR3 runs to 14 residues. CDR3 sequence: CASSYSQYQETQYF. CDR3 coding DNA: TGTGCCAGCAGCTACTCACAGTACCAAGAGACCCAGTACTTC.

V and J are TRBV27 and TRBJ2-5; D is perhaps TRBD2 (5 bases). The V gene's germline CDR1 is MNHEY and CDR2 SMNVEV (reference sequence). Deletions cut 4 bases from V and 1 base from J, with 10 bases between. The CDR3 runs to 14 residues. In DNA form, the CDR3 reads TGTGCCAGCAGTTGGCAGGCGGGCCAAGAGACCCAGTACTTC. Its protein is CASSWQAGQETQYF.

This clone was observed once. At one end the junction does not follow the germline gene, possibly because of a read error. The rearrangement links TRBV15 to TRBJ2-7, with D possibly being TRBD2 (5 bases). CDR1 and CDR2 from the germline V gene are LNHNV and YYDKDF (reference sequence). The CDR3 has 11 residues. The CDR3 sequence is CATSRERDPDF. CDR3 coding DNA: TGTGCCACCAGCAGAGAACGGGATCCCGACTTC.

V gene TRBV9 combines with J gene TRBJ2-1; 9 bases are shared with TRBD2. The J segment lost 9 bases and the V segment lost 3 bases, leaving 10 bases of the junction unmatched. CDR1 is SGDLS and CDR2 is YYNGEE in the germline V gene. The CDR3 length is 15 residues. DNA for the CDR3: TGTGCCAGCAGCGAAGGGGTAGCGGGAGTAGGTGAGCAGTTCTTC. As protein: CASSEGVAGVGEQFF.

This sequence joins TRBV28 and TRBJ1-4, with a tentative D call TRBD1 (5 bases). In germline, CDR1 is MDHEN, CDR2 SYDVKM. The CDR3 loop spans 14 amino acids. Trimming took off 6 bases at V and 10 bases at J, with 18 bases between the two ends. CDR3 nucleotide sequence: TGTGCCAGCAGCACTCGGGAGCAGGGTGGAAAACTGTTTTTT. As protein: CASSTREQGGKLFF.

The chain joins TRBV9 to TRBJ1-6; the D is unclear. This CDR3 has 14 amino acids. The germline V gene encodes CDR1 SGDLS and CDR2 YYNGEE. The V end lost 4 bases, the J end lost 4 bases, and 9 bases lay between the germline ends. CDR3 coding DNA: TGTGCCAGCAGCCCCCAGAATTATAATTCACCCCTCCACTTT. Translating gives CASSPQNYNSPLHF.

V usage is TRBV28 and J usage is TRBJ1-2, with 12 nucleotides matching TRBD1. Germline loops: CDR1 MDHEN, CDR2 SYDVKM. V dropped 10 bases and J dropped 5; count of bases not matched to a gene: 17. The CDR3 runs 17 residues. The CDR3 DNA reads TGTGCCACTACACAACCGGGACAGGGGGCGTATCGGTATGGCTACACCTTC. Protein sequence: CATTQPGQGAYRYGYTF.

This chain's CDR3 is CASRLQGFEQYF. The CDR3 nucleotides are TGTGCCAGCAGATTACAGGGTTTTGAGCAGTACTTC. The chain recombines TRBV28 with TRBJ2-7; D perhaps matches TRBD1 (6 bases). The CDR3 has 12 amino acids. Germline CDR1 is MDHEN and CDR2 is SYDVKM. V shed 6 bases and J shed 7 bases, with 13 bases lying between them.

The CDR3 coding sequence is TGTGCCAGCAACGCGCCGTGGCAGACAAGTGAAGCTTTCTTT. This sequence encodes CASNAPWQTSEAFF. The chain joins TRBV28 to TRBJ1-1; no clear D gene. Looked up from germline, CDR1 is MDHEN and CDR2 is SYDVKM. Trimming took 7 bases from V and 7 from J, leaving 19 bases between them. CDR3 length equals 14 residues. The full variable domain, its missing parts supplied by reference TRBV28 and TRBJ1-1, is DVKVTQSSRYLVKRTGEKVFLECVQDMDHENMFWYRQDPGLGLRLIYFSYDVKMKEKGDIPEGYSVSREKKERFSLILESASTNQTSMYLCASNAPWQTSEAFFGQGTRLTVV.

This chain joins TRBV12-3 or TRBV12-4 and TRBJ2-7; tentatively, D is TRBD1 (5 bases). V was trimmed by 5 bases and J by 4 bases, leaving 9 bases between them. The CDR3 sequence is 12 residues long. CDR3: CASSGYRYEQYF. The CDR3 DNA follows: TGTGCCAGCAGTGGCTACAGGTACGAGCAGTACTTC.

The chain links TRBV5-4 to TRBJ2-5; 8 bases line up with TRBD2. The J segment lost 3 bases and the V segment lost 4 bases, leaving 5 bases of the junction unmatched. This CDR3 has 14 residues. Germline values: CDR1 SGHNT, CDR2 YYREEE (reference sequence). This chain's CDR3 is CASSVGTRKETQYF. The CDR3 DNA reads as TGTGCCAGCAGCGTCGGGACTAGGAAAGAGACCCAGTACTTC.

The chain joins TRBV19 to TRBJ2-6, with D possibly TRBD2 on 6 matching bases. V was clipped by 6 bases and J by 1 base, with 10 bases between them. Germline V lookup: CDR1 LNHDA, CDR2 SQIVND (reference sequence). The CDR3 has 15 residues. In DNA form, the CDR3 reads TGTGCCAGTAGGAGTGGAGGGTCTGGGGCCAACGTCCTGACTTTC. This codes for CASRSGGSGANVLTF. The full variable domain, rest sourced from reference TRBV19 and TRBJ2-6, is DGGITQSPKYLFRKEGQNVTLSCEQNLNHDAMYWYRQDPGQGLRLIYYSQIVNDFQKGDIAEGYSVSREKKESFPLTVTSAQKNPTAFYLCASRSGGSGANVLTFGAGSRLTVL.